This T cell receptor (beta chain) was observed in a study of blood T cell repertoires in COVID-19 (dated by TCRdb to the early 2020s). Background on the whole study: The collaborator samples originated in the United States, Italy and Spain and spanned the acute and convalescent phases of COVID-19. The material from the prospective study consisted of cDNA or gDNA derived from T cells, B-cell-depleted T cells, or PBMCs. Subjects who had been exposed to COVID-19, were actively infected with it, or had recovered from it provided the deeply sampled blood TCRbeta repertoires that made up the dataset. The repertoires were made available in a free public database intended to serve as a resource for research on the immune response to SARS-CoV-2. The samples were drawn from two sources: the first 160 participants of the ongoing ImmuneRACE study, and 1,000 to 1,500 subjects contributed by 6 global collaborators. Nearly every sample came with metadata listing a de-identified subject ID, COVID-19 status, age in years and sex. Where available, HLA class I and class II types were taken from metadata supplied by the sample provider and were not determined by assay-based typing. Study-wide conclusions, independent of this receptor: The quantity of clinical and demographic metadata differed by source and by participant and was supplied without curation.

The collaborating institutions used their own protocols to collect whole blood in K2EDTA tubes. For TCRbeta analysis, collaborator samples were shipped as frozen whole blood, as isolated PBMCs, or as DNA extracted from either sample type. CDR1 and CDR2 are read off the germline V gene as KGHSH and LQKENI. Spanning cysteine to phenylalanine, the CDR3 consists of 13 amino acids. The read is trimmed to its CDR3 DNA, 39 bases read in frame from base 1. Cut back by 2 bases and 2 bases, the V and J ends lie 4 bases apart. TCRbeta CDR3 regions were amplified from genomic DNA using the immunoSEQ Assay, a bias-controlled multiplex PCR. Processing in the source paper ran as follows. The number of nucleated cells in each sample was estimated by amplification of reference gene primers within the assay. Sequence reads were collapsed and filtered to measure the absolute abundance of every unique TCRbeta CDR3 rearrangement. For each sample, productive Simpson clonality was calculated as the square root of Simpson's diversity index across productive rearrangements. Entries here come from immuneACCESS through TCRdb and include only in-frame sequences with V and J called. Some clones fail to appear in such tables; in the studies checked, an unresolved V gene covers under half of the shortfall, and the cause of the remainder is unknown. That table furnishes V, J and clone size, whereas the DNA furnished D and trimming. The sample table lists 150,000 to 200,000 clones, roughly 90% of them with a count of one. The ten largest account for 1.6% of the sample.

About this clone: It lacks a known antigen. No base quality information exists; no much larger clone differs at one position.

Sequencing was carried out using peripheral blood. The clonotype was recovered from a woman aged 50 to 60 with acute or convalescent COVID-19. Recombination connected TRBV18 to TRBJ1-5; too little of a D gene remains to name it. The DNA reads TGTGCCAGCTCACCAACAGGCAATCAGCCCCAGCATTTT. This is translated as CASSPTGNQPQHF.